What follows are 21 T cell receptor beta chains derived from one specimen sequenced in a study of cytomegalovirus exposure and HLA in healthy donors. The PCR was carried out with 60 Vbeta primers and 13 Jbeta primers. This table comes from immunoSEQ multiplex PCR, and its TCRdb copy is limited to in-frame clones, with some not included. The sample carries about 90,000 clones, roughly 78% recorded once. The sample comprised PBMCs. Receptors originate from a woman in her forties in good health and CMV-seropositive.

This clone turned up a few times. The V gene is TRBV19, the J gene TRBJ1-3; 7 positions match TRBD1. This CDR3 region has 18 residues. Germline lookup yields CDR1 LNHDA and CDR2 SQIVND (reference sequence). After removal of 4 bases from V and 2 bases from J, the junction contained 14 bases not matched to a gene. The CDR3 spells CASSKFFWDSDPGNTIYF. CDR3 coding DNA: TGTGCCAGTAGTAAGTTCTTCTGGGACAGTGACCCTGGAAACACCATATATTTT. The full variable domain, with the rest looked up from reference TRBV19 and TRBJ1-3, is DGGITQSPKYLFRKEGQNVTLSCEQNLNHDAMYWYRQDPGQGLRLIYYSQIVNDFQKGDIAEGYSVSREKKESFPLTVTSAQKNPTAFYLCASSKFFWDSDPGNTIYFGEGSWLTVV.

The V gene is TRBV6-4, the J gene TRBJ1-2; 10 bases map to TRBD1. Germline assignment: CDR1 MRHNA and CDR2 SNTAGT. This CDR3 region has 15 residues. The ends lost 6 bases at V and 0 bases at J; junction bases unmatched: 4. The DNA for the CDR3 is TGTGCCAGCAGCAAGGACAGGGGGTCTAACTATGGCTACACCTTC. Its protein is CASSKDRGSNYGYTF.

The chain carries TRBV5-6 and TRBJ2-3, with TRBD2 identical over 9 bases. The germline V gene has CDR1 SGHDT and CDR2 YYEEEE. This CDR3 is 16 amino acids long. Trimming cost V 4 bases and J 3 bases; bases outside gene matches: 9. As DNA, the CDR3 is TGTGCCAGCAGCCGCCGGCTAGCGGGATTTACAGATACGCAGTATTTT. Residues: CASSRRLAGFTDTQYF.

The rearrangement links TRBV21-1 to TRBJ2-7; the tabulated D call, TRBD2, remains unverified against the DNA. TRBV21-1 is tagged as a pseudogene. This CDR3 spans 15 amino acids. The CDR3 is CASSTLAGRPYEQYF. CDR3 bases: TGTGCCAGCAGCACACTAGCGGGTCGTCCCTACGAGCAGTACTTC.

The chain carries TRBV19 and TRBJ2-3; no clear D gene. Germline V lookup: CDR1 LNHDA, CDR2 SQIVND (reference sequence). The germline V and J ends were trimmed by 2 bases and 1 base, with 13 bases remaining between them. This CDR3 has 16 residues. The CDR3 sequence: CASSIRSALGTDTQYF. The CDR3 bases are TGTGCCAGTAGTATAAGGAGTGCCCTTGGCACAGATACGCAGTATTTT.

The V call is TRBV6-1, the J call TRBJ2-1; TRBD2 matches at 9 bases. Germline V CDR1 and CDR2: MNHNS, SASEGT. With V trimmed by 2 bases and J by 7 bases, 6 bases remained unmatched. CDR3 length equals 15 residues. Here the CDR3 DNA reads TGTGCCAGCAGTGAATTAGCGGGAGCGGGGAATGAGCAGTTCTTC. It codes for CASSELAGAGNEQFF.

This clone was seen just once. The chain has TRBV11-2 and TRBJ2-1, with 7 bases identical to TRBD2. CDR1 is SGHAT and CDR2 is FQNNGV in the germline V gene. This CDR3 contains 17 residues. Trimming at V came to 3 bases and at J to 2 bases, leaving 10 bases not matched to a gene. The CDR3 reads CASSLRRSGLPYNEQFF. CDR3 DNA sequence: TGTGCCAGCAGCTTGCGCCGTAGCGGGCTTCCCTACAATGAGCAGTTCTTC.

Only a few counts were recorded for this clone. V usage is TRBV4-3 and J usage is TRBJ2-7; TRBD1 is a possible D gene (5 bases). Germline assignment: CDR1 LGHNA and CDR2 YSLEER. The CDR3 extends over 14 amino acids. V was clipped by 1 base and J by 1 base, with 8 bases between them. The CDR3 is CASSQVRTSYEQYF. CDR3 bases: TGCGCCAGCAGCCAAGTCCGGACATCCTACGAGCAGTACTTC.

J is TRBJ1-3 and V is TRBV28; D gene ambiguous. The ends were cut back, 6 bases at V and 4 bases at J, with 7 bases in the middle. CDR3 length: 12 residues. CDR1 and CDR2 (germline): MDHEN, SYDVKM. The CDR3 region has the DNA TGTGCCAGCAGAACCGGGGGAAACACCATATATTTT. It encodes CASRTGGNTIYF.

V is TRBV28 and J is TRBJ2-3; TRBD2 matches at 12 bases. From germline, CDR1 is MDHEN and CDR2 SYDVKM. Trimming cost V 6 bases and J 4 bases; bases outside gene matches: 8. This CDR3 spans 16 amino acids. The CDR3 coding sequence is TGTGCCAGCAGGGTTGCTAGCGGGAGGGCCGCAGATACGCAGTATTTT. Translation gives CASRVASGRAADTQYF.

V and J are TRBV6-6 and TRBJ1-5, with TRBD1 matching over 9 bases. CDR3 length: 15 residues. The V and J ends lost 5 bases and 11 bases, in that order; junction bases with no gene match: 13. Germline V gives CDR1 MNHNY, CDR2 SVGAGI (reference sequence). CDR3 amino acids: CASSHRTGAESAQHF. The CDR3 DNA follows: TGTGCCAGCAGTCACAGGACAGGGGCGGAGTCAGCCCAGCATTTT.

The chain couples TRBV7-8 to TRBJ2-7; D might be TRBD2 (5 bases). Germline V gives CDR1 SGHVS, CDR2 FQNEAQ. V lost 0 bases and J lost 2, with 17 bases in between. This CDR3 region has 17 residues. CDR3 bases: TGTGCCAGCAGCTTAGCGGCCCACGGGAAGATACCCTACGAGCAGTACTTC. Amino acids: CASSLAAHGKIPYEQYF.

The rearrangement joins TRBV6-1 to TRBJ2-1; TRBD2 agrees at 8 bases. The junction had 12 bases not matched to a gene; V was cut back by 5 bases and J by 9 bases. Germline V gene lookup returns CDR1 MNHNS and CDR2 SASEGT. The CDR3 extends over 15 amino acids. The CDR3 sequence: CASSQNRARGGEQFF. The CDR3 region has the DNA TGTGCCAGCAGTCAGAACCGGGCCCGGGGGGGTGAGCAGTTCTTC.

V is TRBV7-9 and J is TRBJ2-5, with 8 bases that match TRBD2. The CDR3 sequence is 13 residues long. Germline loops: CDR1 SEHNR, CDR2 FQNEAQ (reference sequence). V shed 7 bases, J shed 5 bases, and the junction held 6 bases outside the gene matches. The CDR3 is CASKAGVGETQYF. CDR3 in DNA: TGTGCCAGCAAAGCGGGAGTAGGGGAGACCCAGTACTTC.

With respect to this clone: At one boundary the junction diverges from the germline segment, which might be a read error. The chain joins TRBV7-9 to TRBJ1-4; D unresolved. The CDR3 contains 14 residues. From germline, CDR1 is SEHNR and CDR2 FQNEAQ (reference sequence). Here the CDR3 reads CSSTPVIGNEKLFF. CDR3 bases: TGTTCCAGCACCCCGGTCATCGGTAATGAAAAACTGTTTTTT.

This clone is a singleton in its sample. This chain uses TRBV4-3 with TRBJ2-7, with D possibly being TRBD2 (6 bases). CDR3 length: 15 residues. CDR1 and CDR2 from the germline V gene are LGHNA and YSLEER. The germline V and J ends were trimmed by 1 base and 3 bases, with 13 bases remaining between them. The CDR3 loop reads CASSQVGSGHYEQYF. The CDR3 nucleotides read TGCGCCAGCAGCCAAGTCGGTAGCGGCCACTACGAGCAGTACTTC.

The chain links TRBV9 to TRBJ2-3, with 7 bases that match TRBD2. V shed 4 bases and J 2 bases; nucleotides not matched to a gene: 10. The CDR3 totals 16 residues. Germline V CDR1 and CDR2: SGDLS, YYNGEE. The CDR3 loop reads CASSSRKGGYTDTQYF. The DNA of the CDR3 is TGTGCCAGCAGCTCACGGAAGGGAGGGTACACAGATACGCAGTATTTT.

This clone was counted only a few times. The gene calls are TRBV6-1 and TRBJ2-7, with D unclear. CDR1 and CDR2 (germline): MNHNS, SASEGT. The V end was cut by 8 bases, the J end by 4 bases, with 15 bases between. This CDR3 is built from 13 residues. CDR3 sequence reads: CASCGLSIYEQYF. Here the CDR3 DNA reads TGTGCCAGCTGCGGTCTATCCATTTACGAGCAGTACTTC.

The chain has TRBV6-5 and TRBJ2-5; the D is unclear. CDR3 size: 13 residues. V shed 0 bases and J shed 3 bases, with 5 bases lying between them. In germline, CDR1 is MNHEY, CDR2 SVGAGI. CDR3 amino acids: CASSYSPEETQYF. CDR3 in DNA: TGTGCCAGCAGTTACTCCCCGGAAGAGACCCAGTACTTC.

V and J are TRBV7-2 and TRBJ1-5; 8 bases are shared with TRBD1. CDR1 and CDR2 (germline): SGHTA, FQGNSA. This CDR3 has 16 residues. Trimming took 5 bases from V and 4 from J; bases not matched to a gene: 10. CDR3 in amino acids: CASSVNSGGSNQPQHF. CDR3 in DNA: TGTGCCAGCAGCGTCAACTCAGGGGGCTCTAATCAGCCCCAGCATTTT. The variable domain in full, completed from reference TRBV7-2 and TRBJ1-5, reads GAGVSQSPSNKVTEKGKDVELRCDPISGHTALYWYRQSLGQGLEFLIYFQGNSAPDKSGLPSDRFSAERTGGSVSTLTIQRTQQEDSAVYLCASSVNSGGSNQPQHFGDGTRLSIL.

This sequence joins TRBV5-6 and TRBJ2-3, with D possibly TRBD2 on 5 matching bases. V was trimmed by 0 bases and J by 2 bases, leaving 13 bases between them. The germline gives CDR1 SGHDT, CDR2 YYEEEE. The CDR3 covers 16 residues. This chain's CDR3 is CASSLAASRTTDTQYF. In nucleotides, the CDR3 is TGTGCCAGCAGCTTGGCCGCTAGCAGAACCACAGATACGCAGTATTTT.